This T cell receptor beta chain appears in the sequencing data of a study of monozygotic twins with cystic fibrosis. V was trimmed by 5 bases and J by 2 bases, leaving 10 bases between them. CDR1 and CDR2 from the germline V gene are LGHNA and YNFKEQ. The CDR3 spans 13 residues. Clones were sequenced by immunoSEQ multiplex PCR, and TCRdb holds only the in-frame ones, with some missing. The data show 20,000 to 30,000 clones, around 96% seen once. This clonotype originated in a girl aged 2 to 10 with cystic fibrosis. The chain couples TRBV4-2 to TRBJ2-7, with D possibly TRBD1 on 6 matching bases. Material: blood. Here the CDR3 reads CASSWTVPYEQYF. The CDR3 DNA follows: TGTGCCAGCAGCTGGACAGTTCCCTACGAGCAGTACTTC.